One T cell receptor beta chain is described in this entry. TRAV- and TRBV-specific primers, spanning alpha and beta chains, primed first-strand cDNA. Using a constant-region primer together with a V-primer adapter, TCRs were subjected to roughly 20 PCR cycles of amplification. TCRdb called the reads again in MiXCR, with one record for every CDR3 protein. The repertoire holds fewer than 20,000 distinct CDR3 sequences, with around 74% as singletons. CDR3 length: 15 residues. V shed 6 bases and J 5 bases; nucleotides not matched to a gene: 6. The germline CDR1 and CDR2 sequences are DFQATT and SNEGSKA (reference sequence). This record belongs to a study of low-dose radiotherapy and immunotherapy resistance in tumors. At the level of the study: Patients were treated with intravenous nivolumab at 240 mg every two weeks and were also dosed with ipilimumab at 1 mg/kg every six weeks. Oral aspirin at 300 mg was taken daily by patients for four cycles, beginning on cycle 1 day 1.

Tumors of eligible patients were advanced, solid and lacking tumor-infiltrating lymphocytes. This receptor was taken from a human donor with advanced metastatic prostate, ovarian, gallbladder or colorectal cancer (not recorded which). This table probably holds off-target reads from a library built for another chain. The chain links TRBV20-1 to TRBJ2-1; 14 bases map to TRBD2. CDR3 nucleotides: TGCAGTGCGCGAAGACTAGCGGGAGGGCACAATGAGCAGTTCTTC. This sequence encodes CSARRLAGGHNEQFF.